This T cell receptor (beta chain) was observed in a study of identical twins. From the 5' RACE reads, TCRdb called clonotypes with MiXCR, one entry per CDR3 protein. The data hold 200,000 to 250,000 distinct CDR3 sequences, with 5.5% to 7.5% observed a single time. V lost 0 bases to trimming and J lost 4 bases, with 13 bases between them. The CDR3 totals 16 residues. In germline, CDR1 is SGDLS, CDR2 YYNGEE. This clonotype was detected many times. This sample also belongs to another study, concerning T cells expressing NK-cell markers.

The genes are TRBV9 and TRBJ2-2, with D perhaps matching TRBD2 (6 bases). Sequenced input: CD8+ T cells sorted from blood. The TCR sequence derives from a woman aged 18-35 years in good health. The DNA for the CDR3 is TGTGCCAGCAGCGTAGGTCGGCTAGCGATCACCGGGGAGCTGTTTTTT. This gives the protein CASSVGRLAITGELFF. Variable domain in full (rest from reference TRBV9 and TRBJ2-2): DSGVTQTPKHLITATGQRVTLRCSPRSGDLSVYWYQQSLDQGLQFLIQYYNGEERAKGNILERFSAQQFPDLHSELNLSSLELGDSALYFCASSVGRLAITGELFFGEGSRLTVL.